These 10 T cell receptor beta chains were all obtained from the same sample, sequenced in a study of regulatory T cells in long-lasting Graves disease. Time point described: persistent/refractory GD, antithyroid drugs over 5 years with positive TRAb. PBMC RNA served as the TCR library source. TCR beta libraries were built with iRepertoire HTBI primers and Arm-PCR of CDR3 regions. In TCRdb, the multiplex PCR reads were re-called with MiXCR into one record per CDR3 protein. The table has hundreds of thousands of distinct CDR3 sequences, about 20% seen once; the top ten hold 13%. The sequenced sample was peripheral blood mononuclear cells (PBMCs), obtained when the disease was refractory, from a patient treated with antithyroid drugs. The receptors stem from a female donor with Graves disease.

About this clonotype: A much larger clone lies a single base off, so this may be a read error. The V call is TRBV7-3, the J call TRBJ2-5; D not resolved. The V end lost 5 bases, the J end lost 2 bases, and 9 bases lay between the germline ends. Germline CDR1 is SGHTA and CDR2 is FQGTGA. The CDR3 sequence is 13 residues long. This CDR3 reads CASSPERQETQYF. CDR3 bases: TGTGCCAGCAGCCCCGAACGACAAGAGACCCAGTACTTC. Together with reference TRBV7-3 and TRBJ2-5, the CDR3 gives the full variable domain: GAGVSQTPSNKVTEKGKYVELRCDPISGHTALYWYRQSLGQGPEFLIYFQGTGAADDSGLPNDRFFAVRPEGSVSTLKIQRTERGDSAVYLCASSPERQETQYFGPGTRLLVL.

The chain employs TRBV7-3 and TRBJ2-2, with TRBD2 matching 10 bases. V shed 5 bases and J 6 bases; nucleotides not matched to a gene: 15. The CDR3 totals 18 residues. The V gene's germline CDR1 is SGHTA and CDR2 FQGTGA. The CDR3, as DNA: TGTGCCAGCAGCCGCACTAGCGGGGCCGACCTAGGAGCCGGGGAGCTGTTTTTT. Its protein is CASSRTSGADLGAGELFF.

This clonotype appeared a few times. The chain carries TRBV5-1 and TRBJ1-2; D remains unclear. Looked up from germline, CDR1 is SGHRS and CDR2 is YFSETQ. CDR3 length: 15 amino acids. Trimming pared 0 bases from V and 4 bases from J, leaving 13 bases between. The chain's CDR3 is CASSLEDPGLYGYTF. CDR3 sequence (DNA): TGCGCCAGCAGCTTGGAAGACCCAGGTCTCTATGGCTACACCTTC.

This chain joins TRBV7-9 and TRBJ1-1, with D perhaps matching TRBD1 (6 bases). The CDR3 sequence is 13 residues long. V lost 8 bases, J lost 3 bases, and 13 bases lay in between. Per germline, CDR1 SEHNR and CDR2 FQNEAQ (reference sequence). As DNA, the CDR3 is TGTGCCAGCCAAGGGGGAGGGGACACTGAAGCTTTCTTT. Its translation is CASQGGGDTEAFF.

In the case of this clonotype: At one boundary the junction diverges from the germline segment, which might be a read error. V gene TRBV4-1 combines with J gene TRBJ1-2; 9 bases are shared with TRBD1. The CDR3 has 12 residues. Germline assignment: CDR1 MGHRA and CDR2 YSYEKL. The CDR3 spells CASSQGGTGPSF. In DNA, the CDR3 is TGCGCCAGCAGCCAAGGGGGGACAGGGCCTTCGTTC.

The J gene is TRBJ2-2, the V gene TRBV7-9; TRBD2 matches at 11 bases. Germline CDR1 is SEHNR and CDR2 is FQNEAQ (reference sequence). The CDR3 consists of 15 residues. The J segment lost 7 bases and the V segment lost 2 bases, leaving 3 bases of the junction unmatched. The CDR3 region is CASSLTSGSGGELFF. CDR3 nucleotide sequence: TGTGCCAGCAGCTTAACTAGCGGGAGTGGCGGGGAGCTGTTTTTT. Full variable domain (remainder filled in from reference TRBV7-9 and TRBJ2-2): DTGVSQNPRHKITKRGQNVTFRCDPISEHNRLYWYRQTLGQGPEFLTYFQNEAQLEKSRLLSDRFSAERPKGSFSTLEIQRTEQGDSAMYLCASSLTSGSGGELFFGEGSRLTVL.

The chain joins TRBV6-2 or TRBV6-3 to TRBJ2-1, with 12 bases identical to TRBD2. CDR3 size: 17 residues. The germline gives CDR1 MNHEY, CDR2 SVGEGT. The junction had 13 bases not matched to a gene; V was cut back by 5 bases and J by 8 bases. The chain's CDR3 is CASSPPTSSGRAHEQFF. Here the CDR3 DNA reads TGTGCCAGCAGTCCTCCTACTTCTAGCGGGAGGGCCCATGAGCAGTTCTTC.

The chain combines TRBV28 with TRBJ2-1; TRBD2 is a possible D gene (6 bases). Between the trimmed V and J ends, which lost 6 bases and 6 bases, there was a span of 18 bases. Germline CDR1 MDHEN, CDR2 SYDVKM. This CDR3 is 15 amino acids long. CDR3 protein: CASSSGLPPSNEQFF. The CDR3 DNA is TGTGCCAGCAGCTCGGGACTTCCTCCCAGCAATGAGCAGTTCTTC.

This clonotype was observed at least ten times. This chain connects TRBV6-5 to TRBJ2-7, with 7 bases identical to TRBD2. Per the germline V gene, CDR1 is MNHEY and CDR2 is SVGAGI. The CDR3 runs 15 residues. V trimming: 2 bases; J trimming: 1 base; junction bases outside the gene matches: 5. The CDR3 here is CASSYRASGSYEQYF. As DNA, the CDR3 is TGTGCCAGCAGTTACCGGGCTAGCGGATCCTACGAGCAGTACTTC.

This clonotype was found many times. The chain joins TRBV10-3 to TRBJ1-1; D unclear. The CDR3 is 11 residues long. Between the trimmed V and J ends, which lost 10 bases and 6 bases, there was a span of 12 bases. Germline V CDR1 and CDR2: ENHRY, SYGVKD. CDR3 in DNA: TGTGCCACCCGTCTTGACGCTGAAGCTTTCTTT. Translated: CATRLDAEAFF.